This T cell receptor beta chain was retrieved from a study of blood T cell repertoires in COVID-19. Ages ranged from about 18 to 89 years, with residence in some 25 US areas. Recovery meant two consecutive negative NP/OP PCR tests, professional clearance, or resolved symptoms. How the authors handled the data: Estimation of nucleated cell counts was performed using reference gene primer amplification. Sequenced by immunoSEQ multiplex PCR; TCRdb stores in-frame clones only, minus some. The V and J calls and the clone size are those of that table, but D and trimming were determined from the DNA. The sample has about 230,000 clones, 84% seen once. The clonotype comes from a man in his sixties who had recovered from COVID-19. The sequencing input was PBMCs or T cells enriched from blood (not recorded which).

For the CDR3, the DNA is TGTGCCACCAGCAGAGGCCGAACCGGGACTACCAATCAGCCCCAGCATTTT. Translation: CATSRGRTGTTNQPQHF. The chain uses TRBV15 and TRBJ1-5; D possibly corresponds to TRBD1 (5 bases). The CDR3 is made up of 17 amino acids. Germline CDR1 LNHNV, CDR2 YYDKDF (reference sequence). V gave up 1 base and J gave up 3 bases, with 16 bases separating them.